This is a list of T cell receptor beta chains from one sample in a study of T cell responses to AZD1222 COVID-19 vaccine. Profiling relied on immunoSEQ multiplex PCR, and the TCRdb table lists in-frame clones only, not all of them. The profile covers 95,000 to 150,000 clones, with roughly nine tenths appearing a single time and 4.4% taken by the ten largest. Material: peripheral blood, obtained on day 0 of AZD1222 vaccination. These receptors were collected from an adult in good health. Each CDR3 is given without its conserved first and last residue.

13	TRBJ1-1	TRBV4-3	ASSQGGKSNTEAF
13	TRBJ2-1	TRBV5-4	ASSRGLAEGNEQF
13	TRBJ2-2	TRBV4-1	ASSSQNRANGELF
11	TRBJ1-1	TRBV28	ASSVPGNTEAF
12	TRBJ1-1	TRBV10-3	AASEPGANTEAF
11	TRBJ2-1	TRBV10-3	AITDRGRGEQF
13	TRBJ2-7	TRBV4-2	ASSPRLAGTYEQY
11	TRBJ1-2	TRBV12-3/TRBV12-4	ASTAGGGYGYT
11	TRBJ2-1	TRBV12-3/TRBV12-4	ASSLGPLGEQF
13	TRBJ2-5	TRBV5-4	ASSLGQVDQETQY
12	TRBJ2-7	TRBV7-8	ASSTPRTPYEQY
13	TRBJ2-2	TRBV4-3	ASSPGTSGFGELF
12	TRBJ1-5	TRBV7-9	ASSFNSDRQPQH
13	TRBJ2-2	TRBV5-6	ASSLGPSNTGELF
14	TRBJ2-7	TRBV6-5	ASSYGAGGSSYEQY
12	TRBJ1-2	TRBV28	ATRRTSSNYGYT
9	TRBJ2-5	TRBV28	ASSLSETQY
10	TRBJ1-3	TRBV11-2	ASSSEGNTIY
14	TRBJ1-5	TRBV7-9	ASSHDGRQGHQPQH
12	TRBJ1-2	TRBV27	ASSLFRGALPYT
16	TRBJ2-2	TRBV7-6	ASSLASTSGGNTGELF
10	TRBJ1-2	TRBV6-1	ASSEGVYGYT
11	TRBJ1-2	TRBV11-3	ASSLDSLGGYT
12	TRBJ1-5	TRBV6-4	ASSDGQGEGPQH
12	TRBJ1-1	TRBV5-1	ASSPGTGGTEAF
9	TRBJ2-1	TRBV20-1	SAQRAGVLF